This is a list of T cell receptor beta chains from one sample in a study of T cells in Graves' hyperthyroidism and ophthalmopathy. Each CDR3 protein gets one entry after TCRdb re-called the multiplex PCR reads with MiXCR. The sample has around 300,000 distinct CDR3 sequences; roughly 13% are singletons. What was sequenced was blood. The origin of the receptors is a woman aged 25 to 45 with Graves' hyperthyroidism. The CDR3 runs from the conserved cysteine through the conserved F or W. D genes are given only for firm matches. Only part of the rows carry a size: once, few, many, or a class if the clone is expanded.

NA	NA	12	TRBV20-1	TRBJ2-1	TGCAGTGCTAGCGGCAGTTCCTACGAGCAGTTCTTC	CSASGSSYEQFF
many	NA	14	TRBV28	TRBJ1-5	TGTGCCAGCAGCCGGGAGGATCCGTTTCAGCCCCAGCATTTT	CASSREDPFQPQHF
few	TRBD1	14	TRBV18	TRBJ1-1	TGTGCCAGCTCAGGGACAGAGTCAAACACTGAAGCTTTCTTT	CASSGTESNTEAFF
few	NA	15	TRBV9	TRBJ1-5	TGTGCCAGCAGCGTAGGCAGTAATAGCAATCAGCCCCAGCATTTT	CASSVGSNSNQPQHF
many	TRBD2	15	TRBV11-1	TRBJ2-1	TGTGCCAGCAGCCCGGGACTAGCGGGGAGTAATGAGCAGTTCTTC	CASSPGLAGSNEQFF
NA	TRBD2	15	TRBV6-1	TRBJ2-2	TGTGCCAGCTCACCTAGCGGGTCGGGCACCGGGGAGCTGTTTTTT	CASSPSGSGTGELFF
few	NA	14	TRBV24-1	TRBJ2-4	TGTGCCACCATTAACCCAGGAGCCAAAAACATTCAGTACTTC	CATINPGAKNIQYF
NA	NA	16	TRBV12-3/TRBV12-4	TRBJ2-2	TGTGCCAGCAGTTTACAACTAGCTGCAGGTACCGGGGAGCTGTTTTTT	CASSLQLAAGTGELFF
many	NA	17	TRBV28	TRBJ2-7	TGTGCCAGCAGTTTCGGGGGACTTCGGGATAGCTCCTACGAGCAGTACTTC	CASSFGGLRDSSYEQYF
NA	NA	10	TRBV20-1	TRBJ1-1	TGCAGTGGGGGAGTTGGAGAAGCTTTCTTT	CSGGVGEAFF
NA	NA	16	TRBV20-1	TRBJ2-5	TGCAGTGCCAGTTCCGGTACCGTGACCATTCAAGAGACCCAGTACTTC	CSASSGTVTIQETQYF
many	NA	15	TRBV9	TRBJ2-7	TGTGCCAGCAGCGTAGATGGGACAATCCTCTACGAGCAGTACTTC	CASSVDGTILYEQYF
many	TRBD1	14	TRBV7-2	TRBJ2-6	TGTGCCAGCAGCTTCGGGGCCGGGACAGGGGTCCTGACTTTC	CASSFGAGTGVLTF
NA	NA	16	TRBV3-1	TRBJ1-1	TGTGCCAGCAGCCAGGACTGGGGACGGGCGAACACTGAAGCTTTCTTT	CASSQDWGRANTEAFF
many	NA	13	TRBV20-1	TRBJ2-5	TGCAGTGCGCGGACACTGACTTTAGAGACCCAGTACTTC	CSARTLTLETQYF
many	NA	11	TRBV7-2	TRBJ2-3	TGTGCCAGCAGCTTATCAAGTACGCAGTATTTT	CASSLSSTQYF
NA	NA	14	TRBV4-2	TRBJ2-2	TGTGCCAGCAGCCGGGAAGGTTTCTCCGGGGAGCTGTTTTTT	CASSREGFSGELFF
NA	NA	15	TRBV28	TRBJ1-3	TGTGCCAGCAGCCGGGGATTGGGCTCTGGAAACACCATATATTTT	CASSRGLGSGNTIYF
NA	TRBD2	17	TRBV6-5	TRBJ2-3	TGTGCCAGCAGTTACGGGACTAGCGGGAGGGCAACAGATACGCAGTATTTT	CASSYGTSGRATDTQYF
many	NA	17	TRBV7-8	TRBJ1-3	TGTGCCAGCAGCCTAAAGGGAGCGGGTGGCTCTGGAAACACCATATATTTT	CASSLKGAGGSGNTIYF
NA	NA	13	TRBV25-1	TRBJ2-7	TGTGCCAGCAGAAATAGGGGAAGCGGTGAGCAGTACTTC	CASRNRGSGEQYF
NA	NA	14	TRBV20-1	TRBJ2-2	TGCAGTGCTCTATCGGGCCGGAACACCGGGGAGCTGTTTTTT	CSALSGRNTGELFF
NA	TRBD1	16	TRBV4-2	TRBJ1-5	TGTGCCAGCAGCCACGTAGGACAGGGGATCAATCAGCCCCAGCATTTT	CASSHVGQGINQPQHF
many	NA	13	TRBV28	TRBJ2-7	TGTGCCAGCCGTGGACAGTACCCCTACGAGCAGTACTTC	CASRGQYPYEQYF
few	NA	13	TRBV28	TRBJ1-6	TGTGCCAGCAGTTTATTCGCCTCCTGGGGCCTCCACTTT	CASSLFASWGLHF
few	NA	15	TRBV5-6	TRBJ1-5	TGTGCCAGCAGCCCGATGGGGGGAGTCGGTCAGTCCCAGCATTTT	CASSPMGGVGQSQHF
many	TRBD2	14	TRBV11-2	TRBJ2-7	TGTGCCAGCAGCTTGGGGAGGGCCTCATACGAGCAGTACTTC	CASSLGRASYEQYF
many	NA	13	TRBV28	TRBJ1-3	TGTGCCAGCAGTTTAAGCTTTGGAAACACCATATATTTT	CASSLSFGNTIYF
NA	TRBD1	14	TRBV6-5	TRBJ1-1	TGTGCCAGCAGTTACGTCGCAGGGGGAACCGAAGCTTTCTTT	CASSYVAGGTEAFF
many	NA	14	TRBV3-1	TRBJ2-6	TGTGCCAGCCTAAATAGCGCTGGGGCCAACGTCCTGACTTTC	CASLNSAGANVLTF
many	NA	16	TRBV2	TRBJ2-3	TGTGCCAGCAGTGAGACATGGTCAGGTCACACAGATACGCAGTATTTT	CASSETWSGHTDTQYF
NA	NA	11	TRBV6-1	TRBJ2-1	TGTGCCAGCCCCCGGGGAGATGAGCAGTTCTTC	CASPRGDEQFF
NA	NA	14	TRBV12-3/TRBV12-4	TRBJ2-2	TGTGCCGGCAGCCAGGGATTAAACACCGGGGAGCTGTTTTTT	CAGSQGLNTGELFF
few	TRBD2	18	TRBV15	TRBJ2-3	TGTGCCACCAGCAGAGTTGGTCGTGGTAGCGGGTTCACAGATACGCAGTATTTT	CATSRVGRGSGFTDTQYF
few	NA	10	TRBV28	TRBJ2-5	TGTGCCACGGAGGAAGAGACCCAGTACTTC	CATEEETQYF
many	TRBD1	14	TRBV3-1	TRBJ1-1	TGTGCCAGCAGCCAAACACAGGGGTCCACTGAAGCTTTCTTT	CASSQTQGSTEAFF
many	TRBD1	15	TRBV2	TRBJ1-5	TGTGCCAGCAGTGGGGGACAGGGAGATTATCAGCCCCAGCATTTT	CASSGGQGDYQPQHF
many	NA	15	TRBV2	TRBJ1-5	TGTGCCAGCAGTGATGAGGGGGGGTCGGGTCAGCCCCAGCATTTT	CASSDEGGSGQPQHF
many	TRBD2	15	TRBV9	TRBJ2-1	TGTGCCAGCCGCCCGGAGGGACTAGAGGCCAATGAGCAGTTCTTC	CASRPEGLEANEQFF
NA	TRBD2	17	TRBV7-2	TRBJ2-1	TGTGCCAGCATGAGTTCTTACCTAGCGGGAGATGGCAATGAGCAGTTCTTC	CASMSSYLAGDGNEQFF
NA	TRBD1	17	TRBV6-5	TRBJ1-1	TGTGCCAGCAGTTACTTGACTACAGGGGGCATGAACACTGAAGCTTTCTTT	CASSYLTTGGMNTEAFF
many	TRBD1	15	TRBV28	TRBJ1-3	TGTGCCAGCAGTTTCTCCGGGACAGCGGGAAACACCATATATTTT	CASSFSGTAGNTIYF
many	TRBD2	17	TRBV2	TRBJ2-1	TGTGCCAGCAGACCGCGGACTAGCGGGAGTTTGTACAATGAGCAGTTCTTC	CASRPRTSGSLYNEQFF
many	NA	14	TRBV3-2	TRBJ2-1	TGTGCCAGCAGCCAAGATGGGCGATACAATGAGCAGTTCTTC	CASSQDGRYNEQFF
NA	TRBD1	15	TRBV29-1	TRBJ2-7	TGCAGCGTTGACGCCACCGGGACAGGGGTGGGAGAGCAGTACTTC	CSVDATGTGVGEQYF
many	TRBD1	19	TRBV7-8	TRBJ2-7	TGTGCCAGCAGCTTTCCGGACGATGGGACAGGGGGCACTGTTTCCGAGCAGTACTTC	CASSFPDDGTGGTVSEQYF
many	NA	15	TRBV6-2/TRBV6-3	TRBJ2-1	TGTGCCAGCAGTTACGGGCGTTCCTCTTACAATGAGCAGTTCTTC	CASSYGRSSYNEQFF
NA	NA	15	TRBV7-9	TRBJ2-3	TGTGCCAGCAGCTTAGCGGCGGCAGTCACAGATACGCAGTATTTT	CASSLAAAVTDTQYF
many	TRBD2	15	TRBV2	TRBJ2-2	TGTGCCAGCAGTGTCGGACTAGAAAACACCGGGGAGCTGTTTTTT	CASSVGLENTGELFF
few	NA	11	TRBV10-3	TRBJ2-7	TGTGCCATCATGGAGGGGTCCGAGCAGTACTTC	CAIMEGSEQYF
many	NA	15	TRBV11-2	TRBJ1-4	TGTGCCAGCAGCCCACCGGGGGGAAGAGATGAAAAACTGTTTTTT	CASSPPGGRDEKLFF
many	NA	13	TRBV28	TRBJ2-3	TGTGCCTCCGTGGCAGGGGCAACAGATACGCAGTATTTT	CASVAGATDTQYF
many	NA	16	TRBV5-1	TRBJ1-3	TGCGCCAGCAGCTTGGGTCAAGCAGGGATGGCGGACACCATATATTTT	CASSLGQAGMADTIYF
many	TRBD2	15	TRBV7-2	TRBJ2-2	TGTGCCAGCAGCGCGACTAGCGGGAGCGCCGGGGAGCTGTTTTTT	CASSATSGSAGELFF
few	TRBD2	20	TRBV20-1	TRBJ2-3	TGCAGTGCCACTATTTTTTCCGGGCTAGCGGGAGTCTTTTGCACAGATACGCAGTATTTT	CSATIFSGLAGVFCTDTQYF
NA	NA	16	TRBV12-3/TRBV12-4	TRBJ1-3	TGTGCCAGCAGCAGATCCAGAAACCTACCTGGAAACACCATATATTTT	CASSRSRNLPGNTIYF
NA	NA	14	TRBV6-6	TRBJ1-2	TGTGCCAGCAGTTACGGTATGGACTCCTATGGCTACACCTTC	CASSYGMDSYGYTF
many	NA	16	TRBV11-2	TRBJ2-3	TGTGCCAGCAGCGTGGGAGTTACGGCTCGCACAGATACGCAGTATTTT	CASSVGVTARTDTQYF
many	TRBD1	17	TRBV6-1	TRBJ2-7	TGTGCCAGCAGGGGACAGGGTAAAACCCCTACCTCCTACGAGCAGTACTTC	CASRGQGKTPTSYEQYF
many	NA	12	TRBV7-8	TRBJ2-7	TGTGCCAGCAGTCAACCACGGTACGAGCAGTACTTC	CASSQPRYEQYF